This TCR beta chain was obtained from a study of T cells in lung cancer brain metastases. The V end was cut by 4 bases, the J end by 2 bases, with 16 bases between. The germline V gene has CDR1 SGDLS and CDR2 YYNGEE. This CDR3 comprises 16 residues. The table lists this clone with a count of one. TCRdb's table, derived via immunoSEQ multiplex PCR, lists solely in-frame clones and lacks some. The table includes thousands of clones, roughly 93% detected once. Sequenced sample: tumor tissue from the primary lung tumor. This chain uses TRBV9 with TRBJ2-1; TRBD2 is a possible D gene (6 bases). The sequence was obtained from a woman in her 30s with non-small cell lung cancer. The CDR3 region has the DNA TGTGCCAGCAGCCCCTTAGTCGCGGGAACCTACAATGAGCAGTTCTTC. Its protein is CASSPLVAGTYNEQFF.